Below, 31 T cell receptor beta chains from the same sample are listed, as sequenced in a study of T cells after yellow fever vaccination. Each CDR3 protein is one row after TCRdb ran MiXCR on the 5' RACE reads. The top ten clones hold more than 15% of a sample with fewer than 450,000 distinct CDR3 sequences, around a tenth of them seen once. The sample here was PBMCs, taken on the day of the first yellow fever vaccination. These receptors originate from a man younger than 35 who received the YFV17D yellow fever vaccine.

This clonotype came up a few times. V gene TRBV5-1 combines with J gene TRBJ1-6, with 9 bases aligning to TRBD1. Germline CDR1 and CDR2: SGHRS and YFSETQ. V shed 4 bases and J 0 bases; nucleotides not matched to a gene: 5. This CDR3 contains 17 residues. The CDR3 loop is CASSPGQGYSYNSPLHF. CDR3 nucleotides: TGCGCCAGCAGCCCTGGACAGGGGTACTCCTATAATTCACCCCTCCACTTT.

The V and J genes are TRBV18 and TRBJ1-4; tentatively, D is TRBD1 (5 bases). With 3 bases removed from V and 7 bases from J, the gap between germline ends came to 9 bases. CDR1 and CDR2 (germline): KGHSH, LQKENI. The CDR3 runs 13 residues. CDR3 sequence: CASSPGDGEKLFF. CDR3 bases: TGTGCCAGCTCACCTGGGGACGGTGAAAAACTGTTTTTT.

In this sample, this clonotype turned up a few times. The V call is TRBV28, the J call TRBJ1-4; D is unresolved. V gave up 3 bases and J gave up 1 base, with 6 bases separating them. The CDR3 covers 14 residues. Germline V gene sequence: CDR1 MDHEN, CDR2 SYDVKM. The CDR3 bases are TGTGCCAGCAGTTTCGACGGAACTAATGAAAAACTGTTTTTT. Translated, it gives CASSFDGTNEKLFF.

This clonotype has only a few counts. This rearrangement joins TRBV7-2 to TRBJ2-6, with 7 bases that match TRBD1. J gave up 3 bases and V 0 bases, and 5 bases lay outside the gene matches. Per germline, CDR1 SGHTA and CDR2 FQGNSA. The CDR3 spans 17 residues. The CDR3 sequence: CASSLAHQGVGANVLTF. The CDR3, as DNA: TGTGCCAGCAGCTTAGCCCATCAGGGGGTTGGGGCCAACGTCCTGACTTTC.

This sequence joins TRBV7-2 and TRBJ2-7, with TRBD2 matching over 7 bases. V shed 2 bases, J shed 0 bases, and the junction held 4 bases outside the gene matches. Germline loops: CDR1 SGHTA, CDR2 FQGNSA. The CDR3 length is 15 residues. The CDR3: CASSLSGITSYEQYV. DNA of the CDR3: TGTGCCAGCAGCTTAAGCGGGATTACCTCCTACGAGCAGTACGTC.

This clonotype has more than one count but fewer than ten. The chain joins TRBV5-1 to TRBJ2-1; D is ambiguous. The ends were cut back, 5 bases at V and 9 bases at J, with 15 bases in the middle. CDR1 is SGHRS, CDR2 YFSETQ, per germline. This CDR3 spans 13 amino acids. In DNA form, the CDR3 reads TGCGCCAGCAGAGCGATGGGTCGGCTTGAGCAGTTCTTC. Its translation is CASRAMGRLEQFF.

The CDR3 DNA is TGTGCCAGCAGGTCAGGGTATGGCTACACCTTC. Amino acids: CASRSGYGYTF. The chain carries TRBV6-2 or TRBV6-3 and TRBJ1-2; perhaps TRBD1 as D (5 bases). Germline CDR1 reads MNHEY; CDR2 reads SVGEGT. The V gene lost 6 bases and the J gene lost 5 bases, with 7 bases spanning the gap. The CDR3 spans 11 residues.

A few counts support this clonotype. V usage is TRBV28 and J usage is TRBJ1-2; no reliable D call. V dropped 6 bases and J dropped 8 bases, with 16 bases sitting between them. CDR3 length equals 13 residues. Germline V gene lookup returns CDR1 MDHEN and CDR2 SYDVKM. The CDR3 reads CASRRGAFLGYTF. In nucleotides, the CDR3 is TGTGCCAGCAGGCGGGGAGCTTTTTTGGGCTACACCTTC.

This clonotype was counted ten times or more. The chain recombines TRBV5-1 with TRBJ2-1; 9 bases align to TRBD2. Trimming cost V 4 bases and J 10 bases; bases outside gene matches: 6. Germline assignment: CDR1 SGHRS and CDR2 YFSETQ. CDR3 size: 13 residues. The CDR3 nucleotides read TGCGCCAGCAGCATTGGCCTAGCGGGGGAGCAGTTCTTC. Its protein product is CASSIGLAGEQFF.

The CDR3, as DNA: TGTGCCAGTAGTAGCGGTAGAGTACCCCTCCACTTT. This encodes CASSSGRVPLHF. This chain uses TRBV19 with TRBJ1-6; D is unresolved. Per germline, CDR1 LNHDA and CDR2 SQIVND (reference sequence). The CDR3 consists of 12 residues. The V end was cut by 4 bases, the J end by 12 bases, with 10 bases between.

Comments on this clonotype: At one end, the junction sequence differs from germline, possibly due to a read error. V is TRBV25-1 and J is TRBJ1-1; 7 nucleotides agree with TRBD1. CDR1 is MGHDK and CDR2 is SYGVNS in the germline V gene. The CDR3 has 13 residues. Written as DNA, the CDR3 is TGTGCCAGCATGACGACAGGGTGGACTGAAGCCTTCTTT. This sequence encodes CASMTTGWTEAFF. Drawing the rest from reference TRBV25-1 and TRBJ1-1, the complete variable domain is EADIYQTPRYLVIGTGKKITLECSQTMGHDKMYWYQQDPGMELHLIHYSYGVNSTEKGDLSSESTVSRIRTEHFPLTLESARPSHTSQYLCASMTTGWTEAFFGQGTRLTVV.

The chain links TRBV6-1 to TRBJ2-5; D uncertain. V was pared by 5 bases and J by 4 bases, with 14 bases between. This CDR3 has 14 amino acids. Per the germline V gene, CDR1 is MNHNS and CDR2 is SASEGT. The DNA for the CDR3 is TGTGCCAGCAGTCAGCATGTAGGACCAGAGACCCAGTACTTC. Translation gives CASSQHVGPETQYF.

This clonotype has more than one count but fewer than ten. This rearrangement joins TRBV6-1 to TRBJ2-7; D unclear. Germline CDR1 and CDR2: MNHNS and SASEGT. V was trimmed by 7 bases and J by 3 bases, leaving 19 bases between them. The CDR3 covers 15 residues. The CDR3 nucleotides read TGTGCCAGCACCCTCAAGCGTGGGCCATTCTACGAGCAGTACTTC. This encodes CASTLKRGPFYEQYF.

This clonotype was seen only a few times. V and J are TRBV2 and TRBJ2-1; possibly TRBD2 for D (6 bases). Germline loops: CDR1 SNHLY, CDR2 FYNNEI. CDR3 length: 10 residues. The germline V and J ends were trimmed by 8 bases and 9 bases, with 8 bases remaining between them. CDR3 nucleotide sequence: TGTGCCAGCGAGGAGGGTGAGCAGTTCTTC. It yields the protein CASEEGEQFF.

This chain links TRBV6-2 or TRBV6-3 with TRBJ2-5; 8 nucleotides align to TRBD1. The germline gives CDR1 MNHEY, CDR2 SVGEGT. V lost 7 bases to trimming and J lost 6 bases; unmatched junction nucleotides: 13. CDR3 length equals 15 residues. The CDR3 DNA sequence: TGTGCCAGCAATACCCTCAGGGGGCTCAGGAAGACCCAGTACTTC. It yields the protein CASNTLRGLRKTQYF.

This clonotype was counted only a few times. The chain has TRBV7-2 and TRBJ1-2, with 8 nucleotides matching TRBD1. V was clipped by 2 bases and J by 6 bases; unmatched bases: 5. The CDR3 extends over 14 amino acids. Looked up from germline, CDR1 is SGHTA and CDR2 is FQGNSA. The chain's CDR3 is CASSLMTRGHGYTF. CDR3 in DNA: TGTGCCAGCAGCTTAATGACCAGGGGGCATGGCTACACCTTC.

The V call is TRBV30, the J call TRBJ2-2; D remains unclear. V was pared by 5 bases and J by 0 bases, with 13 bases between. The CDR3 is 15 residues long. CDR1 is GTSNPN, CDR2 SVGIG, per germline (reference sequence). CDR3 coding DNA: TGTGCCTGGGGAAGGAAAGGGTCGAACACCGGGGAGCTGTTTTTT. Translated, it gives CAWGRKGSNTGELFF.

The chain joins TRBV6-1 to TRBJ2-1, with 8 nucleotides matching TRBD1. The CDR3 is 13 residues long. Germline loops: CDR1 MNHNS, CDR2 SASEGT. After removal of 6 bases from V and 7 bases from J, the junction contained 5 bases not matched to a gene. This CDR3 reads CASRFQGANEQFF. CDR3 in DNA: TGTGCCAGCAGGTTCCAGGGGGCGAATGAGCAGTTCTTC.

The chain is built from TRBV12-5 and TRBJ1-1; 8 positions agree with TRBD1. This CDR3 is 15 amino acids long. Germline trimming cut 1 base from V and 4 bases from J; bases unmatched to any gene: 5. In germline, CDR1 is LGHNT, CDR2 FRNRAP. The CDR3 region is CASGLAGTGGTEAFF. Here the CDR3 DNA reads TGTGCTAGTGGTTTGGCCGGGACAGGTGGCACTGAAGCTTTCTTT.

The V gene is TRBV5-5, the J gene TRBJ2-5; D might be TRBD2 (6 bases). CDR1 is SGHKS and CDR2 is YYEKEE in the germline V gene (reference sequence). Deletions cut 4 bases from V and 5 bases from J, with 18 bases between. The CDR3 length is 15 residues. The CDR3, as DNA: TGTGCCAGCAGCAACGGGGGAAGGGTTCTCGAGACCCAGTACTTC. Its protein product is CASSNGGRVLETQYF.

This clonotype came up a few times. The chain employs TRBV7-9 and TRBJ2-4; 7 bases agree with TRBD1. This CDR3 region has 16 residues. Germline V gives CDR1 SEHNR, CDR2 FQNEAQ (reference sequence). J gave up 2 bases and V 3 bases, and 7 bases lay outside the gene matches. The CDR3 here is CASSFTGVESKNIQYF. The CDR3 bases are TGTGCCAGCAGCTTTACAGGGGTAGAGTCCAAAAACATTCAGTACTTC.

This chain links TRBV4-1 with TRBJ2-5; tentative D call: TRBD1 (5 bases). CDR3 length equals 15 residues. From germline, CDR1 is MGHRA and CDR2 YSYEKL. Trimming took 1 base from V and 2 from J, leaving 11 bases between them. The CDR3 DNA reads as TGCGCCAGCAGCCAAGTAAGACAGTTACAAGAGACCCAGTACTTC. The encoded protein is CASSQVRQLQETQYF.

This clonotype was counted only a few times. The chain has TRBV6-2 or TRBV6-3 and TRBJ1-1; no firm D call. V was clipped by 7 bases and J by 5 bases, with 20 bases between them. This CDR3 is 15 amino acids long. Per the germline V gene, CDR1 is MNHEY and CDR2 is SVGEGT. CDR3: CASIYGRGMVTEAFF. CDR3 sequence (DNA): TGTGCCAGCATCTACGGGCGGGGAATGGTGACTGAAGCTTTCTTT.

This clonotype occurred a few times. The chain combines TRBV12-5 with TRBJ2-7; the D gene could be TRBD1 or TRBD2 (5 bases each). V was shortened by 0 bases and J by 2 bases, with 17 bases between the two germline ends. CDR3 length: 17 residues. Germline V gene data show CDR1 as LGHNT and CDR2 as FRNRAP. The CDR3 here is CASGLVRLTAEPYEQYF. As DNA, the CDR3 is TGTGCTAGTGGTTTGGTACGATTGACAGCGGAACCCTACGAGCAGTACTTC.

The chain links TRBV28 to TRBJ2-7, with D possibly matching TRBD2 (5 bases). The germline V gene encodes CDR1 MDHEN and CDR2 SYDVKM. The CDR3 consists of 14 residues. Trimming stripped 4 bases from V and 0 bases from J, with 10 bases between. Here the CDR3 reads CASSSPGSSYEQYV. CDR3 in DNA: TGTGCCAGCAGTTCCCCGGGGAGCTCCTACGAGCAGTACGTC.

This clonotype was counted between two and nine times. The chain combines TRBV6-5 with TRBJ1-6; a possible D gene is TRBD1 (5 bases). The CDR3 has 16 amino acids. CDR1 is MNHEY and CDR2 is SVGAGI in the germline V gene. Trimming took 0 bases from V and 9 from J, leaving 15 bases between them. The CDR3 nucleotides are TGTGCCAGCAGTTACTCCCGCGGCAGGGCGAGTTCACCCCTCCACTTT. Protein: CASSYSRGRASSPLHF.

Ten or more counts support this clonotype. The chain employs TRBV24-1 and TRBJ1-2; a weak D match, TRBD1 (5 bases). The CDR3 extends over 14 amino acids. V lost 3 bases and J lost 4, with 11 bases in between. Germline V gene lookup returns CDR1 KGHDR and CDR2 SFDVKD. Written as DNA, the CDR3 is TGTGCCACCAGTGATCTCGACAGTCGCTATGGCTACACCTTC. The encoded protein is CATSDLDSRYGYTF.

In this sample, this clonotype turned up a few times. J is TRBJ1-4 and V is TRBV5-6, with D unresolved. CDR3 length: 14 residues. Trimming shortened V by 4 bases and J by 8 bases, and 15 bases separated the two germline ends. Germline V lookup: CDR1 SGHDT, CDR2 YYEEEE. CDR3 nucleotides: TGTGCCAGCAGCCATGGACGGCCAACCGAAAAACTGTTTTTT. Protein product: CASSHGRPTEKLFF. The whole variable domain, remainder taken from reference TRBV5-6 and TRBJ1-4, is DAGVTQSPTHLIKTRGQQVTLRCSPKSGHDTVSWYQQALGQGPQFIFQYYEEEERQRGNFPDRFSGHQFPNYSSELNVNALLLGDSALYLCASSHGRPTEKLFFGSGTQLSVL.

This sequence joins TRBV10-2 and TRBJ1-1, with unresolved D. The germline V gene encodes CDR1 WSHSY and CDR2 SAAADI. This CDR3 spans 17 amino acids. V was cut by 0 bases and J by 1 base, with 15 bases left in between. The CDR3 sequence: CASSESPSYNTNTEAFF. The CDR3, as DNA: TGCGCCAGCAGTGAGTCCCCCTCATACAACACGAACACTGAAGCTTTCTTT.

The J gene is TRBJ2-1, the V gene TRBV19; D gene ambiguous. The CDR3 is 14 amino acids. V dropped 9 bases and J dropped 8 bases, with 20 bases sitting between them. The germline CDR1 and CDR2 sequences are LNHDA and SQIVND (reference sequence). CDR3 residues: CASRPSEGFDEQFF. CDR3 DNA: TGTGCCAGCCGCCCTTCTGAAGGATTCGATGAGCAGTTCTTC.

The chain joins TRBV4-1 to TRBJ2-5; tentatively, D is TRBD1 (5 bases). V was cut by 0 bases and J by 4 bases, with 12 bases left in between. The CDR3 contains 15 residues. Germline V gene data show CDR1 as MGHRA and CDR2 as YSYEKL. The CDR3 coding sequence is TGCGCCAGCAGCCAAGATAGGGGATCGGGAGAGACCCAGTACTTC. Its protein product is CASSQDRGSGETQYF.